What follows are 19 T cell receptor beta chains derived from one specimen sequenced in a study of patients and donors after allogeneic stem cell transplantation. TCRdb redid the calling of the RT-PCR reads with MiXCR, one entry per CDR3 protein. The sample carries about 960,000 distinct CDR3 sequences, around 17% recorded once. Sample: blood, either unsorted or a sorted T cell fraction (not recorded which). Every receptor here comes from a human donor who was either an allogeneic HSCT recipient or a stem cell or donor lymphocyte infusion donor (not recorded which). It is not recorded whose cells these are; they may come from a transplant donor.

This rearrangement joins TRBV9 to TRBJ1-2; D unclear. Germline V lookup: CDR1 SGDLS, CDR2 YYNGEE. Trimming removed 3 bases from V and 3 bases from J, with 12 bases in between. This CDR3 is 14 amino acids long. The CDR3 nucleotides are TGTGCCAGCAGCGCTGGTGGTACGGACTATGGCTACACCTTC. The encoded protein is CASSAGGTDYGYTF. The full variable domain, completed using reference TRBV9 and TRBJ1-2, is DSGVTQTPKHLITATGQRVTLRCSPRSGDLSVYWYQQSLDQGLQFLIQYYNGEERAKGNILERFSAQQFPDLHSELNLSSLELGDSALYFCASSAGGTDYGYTFGSGTRLTVV.

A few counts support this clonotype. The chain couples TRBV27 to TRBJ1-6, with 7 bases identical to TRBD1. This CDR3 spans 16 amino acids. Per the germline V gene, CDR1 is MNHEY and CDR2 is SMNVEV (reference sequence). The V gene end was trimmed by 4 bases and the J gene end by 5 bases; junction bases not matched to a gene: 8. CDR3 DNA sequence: TGTGCCAGCAGTTACTCCGGGACAGCCAATAATTCACCCCTCCACTTT. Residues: CASSYSGTANNSPLHF.

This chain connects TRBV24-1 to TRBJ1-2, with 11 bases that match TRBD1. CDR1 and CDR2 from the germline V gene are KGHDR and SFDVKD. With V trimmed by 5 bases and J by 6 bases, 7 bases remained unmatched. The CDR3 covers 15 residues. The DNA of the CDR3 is TGTGCCACCAGTGGTTCGGGACAGGGGGAGCATGGCTACACCTTC. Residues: CATSGSGQGEHGYTF.

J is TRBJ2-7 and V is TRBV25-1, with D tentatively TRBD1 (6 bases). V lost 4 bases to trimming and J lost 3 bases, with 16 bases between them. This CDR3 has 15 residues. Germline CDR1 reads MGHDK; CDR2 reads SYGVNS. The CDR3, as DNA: TGTGCCAGCAGTGCCTCTTCGACAGGTAGCTACGAGCAGTACTTC. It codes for CASSASSTGSYEQYF.

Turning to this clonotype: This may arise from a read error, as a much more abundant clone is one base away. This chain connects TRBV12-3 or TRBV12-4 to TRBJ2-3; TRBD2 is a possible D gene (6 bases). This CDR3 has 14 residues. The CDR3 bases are TGTGCCGGCAGGCGGGACTCTAGCACAGATACGCAGTATTTT. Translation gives CAGRRDSSTDTQYF.

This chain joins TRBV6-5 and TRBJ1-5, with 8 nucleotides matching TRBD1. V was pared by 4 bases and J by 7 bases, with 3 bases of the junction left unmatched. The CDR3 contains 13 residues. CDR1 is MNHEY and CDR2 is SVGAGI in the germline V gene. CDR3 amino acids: CASSSTGEQPQHF. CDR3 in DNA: TGTGCCAGCAGTTCGACAGGGGAACAGCCCCAGCATTTT.

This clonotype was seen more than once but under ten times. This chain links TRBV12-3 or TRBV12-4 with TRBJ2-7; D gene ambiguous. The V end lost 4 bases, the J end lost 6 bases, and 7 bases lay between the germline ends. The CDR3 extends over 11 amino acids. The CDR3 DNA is TGTGCCAGCAGTTCTGGCGCCGAGCAGTACTTC. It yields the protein CASSSGAEQYF.

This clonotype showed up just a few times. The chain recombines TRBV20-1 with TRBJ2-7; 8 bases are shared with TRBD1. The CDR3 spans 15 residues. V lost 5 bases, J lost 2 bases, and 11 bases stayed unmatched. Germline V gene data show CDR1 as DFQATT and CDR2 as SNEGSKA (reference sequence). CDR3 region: CSARNVTGETYEQYF. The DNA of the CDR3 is TGCAGTGCTCGGAATGTGACAGGGGAGACCTACGAGCAGTACTTC.

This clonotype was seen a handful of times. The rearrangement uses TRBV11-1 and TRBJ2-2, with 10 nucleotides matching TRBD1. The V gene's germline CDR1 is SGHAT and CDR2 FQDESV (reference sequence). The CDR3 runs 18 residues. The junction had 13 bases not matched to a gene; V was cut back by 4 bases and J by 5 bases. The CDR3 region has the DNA TGTGCCAGCAGCTCTGCCTTCACCGGGACAGGGGATACCGGGGAGCTGTTTTTT. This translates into CASSSAFTGTGDTGELFF.

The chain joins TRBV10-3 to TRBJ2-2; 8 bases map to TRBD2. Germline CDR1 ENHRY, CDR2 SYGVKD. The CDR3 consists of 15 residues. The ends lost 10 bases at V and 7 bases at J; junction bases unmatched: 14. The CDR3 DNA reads TGTGCCACGACCCGAGGAGCGGGAGAGGTCGGGGAGCTGTTTTTT. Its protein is CATTRGAGEVGELFF.

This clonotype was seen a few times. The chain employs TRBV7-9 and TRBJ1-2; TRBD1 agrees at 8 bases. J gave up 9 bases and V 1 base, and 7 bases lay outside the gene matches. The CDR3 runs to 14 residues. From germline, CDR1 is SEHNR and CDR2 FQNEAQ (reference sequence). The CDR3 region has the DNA TGTGCCAGCAGCTTAGTGACAGGGGAATCTAGCTACACCTTC. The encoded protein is CASSLVTGESSYTF. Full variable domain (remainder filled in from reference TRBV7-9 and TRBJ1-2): DTGVSQNPRHKITKRGQNVTFRCDPISEHNRLYWYRQTLGQGPEFLTYFQNEAQLEKSRLLSDRFSAERPKGSFSTLEIQRTEQGDSAMYLCASSLVTGESSYTFGSGTRLTVV.

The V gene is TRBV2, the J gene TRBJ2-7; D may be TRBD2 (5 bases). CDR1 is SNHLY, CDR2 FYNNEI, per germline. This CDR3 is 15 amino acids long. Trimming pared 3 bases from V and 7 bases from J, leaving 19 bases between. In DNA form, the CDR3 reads TGTGCCAGCAGTGATCAGTTGCGGGCCGCGCAGGAGCAGTACTTC. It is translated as CASSDQLRAAQEQYF. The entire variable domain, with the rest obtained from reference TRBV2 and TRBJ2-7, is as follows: EPEVTQTPSHQVTQMGQEVILRCVPISNHLYFYWYRQILGQKVEFLVSFYNNEISEKSEIFDDQFSVERPDGSNFTLKIRSTKLEDSAMYFCASSDQLRAAQEQYFGPGTRLTVT.

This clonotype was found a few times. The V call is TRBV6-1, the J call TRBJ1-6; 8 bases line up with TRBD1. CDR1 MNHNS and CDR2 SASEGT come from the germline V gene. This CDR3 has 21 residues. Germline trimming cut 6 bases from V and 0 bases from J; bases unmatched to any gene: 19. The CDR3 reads CASRRTRRTGRNSSYNSPLHF. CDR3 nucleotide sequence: TGTGCCAGCAGGCGCACCCGTCGGACAGGGCGCAATAGCTCCTATAATTCACCCCTCCACTTT.

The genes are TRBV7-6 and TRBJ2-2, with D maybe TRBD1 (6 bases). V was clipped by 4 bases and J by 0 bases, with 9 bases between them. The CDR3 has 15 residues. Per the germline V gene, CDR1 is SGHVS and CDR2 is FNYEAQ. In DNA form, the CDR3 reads TGTGCCAGCAGCTGGACAGTCGCGAACACCGGGGAGCTGTTTTTT. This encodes CASSWTVANTGELFF. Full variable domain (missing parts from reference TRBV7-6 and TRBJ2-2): GAGVSQSPRYKVTKRGQDVALRCDPISGHVSLYWYRQALGQGPEFLTYFNYEAQQDKSGLPNDRFSAERPEGSISTLTIQRTEQRDSAMYRCASSWTVANTGELFFGEGSRLTVL.

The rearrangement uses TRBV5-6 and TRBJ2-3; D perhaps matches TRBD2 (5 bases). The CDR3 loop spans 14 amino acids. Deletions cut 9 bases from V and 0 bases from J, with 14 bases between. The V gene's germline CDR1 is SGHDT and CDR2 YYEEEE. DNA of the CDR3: TGTGCCACATTCAGCGGAATAAGCACAGATACGCAGTATTTT. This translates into CATFSGISTDTQYF.

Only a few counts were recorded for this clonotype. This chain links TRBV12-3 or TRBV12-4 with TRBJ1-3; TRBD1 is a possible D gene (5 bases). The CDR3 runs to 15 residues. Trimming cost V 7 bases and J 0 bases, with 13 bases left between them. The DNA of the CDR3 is TGTGCCAGCACCCCGGACGGGGCCTCTGGAAACACCATATATTTT. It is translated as CASTPDGASGNTIYF.

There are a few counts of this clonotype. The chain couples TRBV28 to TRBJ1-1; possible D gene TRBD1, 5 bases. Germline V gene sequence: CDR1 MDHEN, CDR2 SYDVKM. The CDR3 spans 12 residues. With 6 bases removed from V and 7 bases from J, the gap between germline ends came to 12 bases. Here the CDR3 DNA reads TGTGCCAGCAGGGACCTCACAGGTGAAGCTTTCTTT. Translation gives CASRDLTGEAFF.

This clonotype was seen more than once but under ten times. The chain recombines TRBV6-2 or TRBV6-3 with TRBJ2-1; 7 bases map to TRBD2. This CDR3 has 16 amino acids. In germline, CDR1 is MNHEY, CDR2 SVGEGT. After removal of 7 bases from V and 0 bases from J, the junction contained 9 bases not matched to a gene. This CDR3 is CASKKLARSSYNEQFF. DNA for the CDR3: TGTGCCAGCAAAAAACTAGCGCGGAGCTCCTACAATGAGCAGTTCTTC.

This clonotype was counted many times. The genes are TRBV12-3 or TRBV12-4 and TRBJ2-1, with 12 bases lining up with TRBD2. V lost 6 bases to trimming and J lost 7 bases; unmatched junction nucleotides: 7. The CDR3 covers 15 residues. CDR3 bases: TGTGCCAGCAGCTCCCGACTAGCGGGAGCAAATGAGCAGTTCTTC. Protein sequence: CASSSRLAGANEQFF.